These 18 T cell receptor beta chains were all obtained from the same sample, sequenced in a study of T cells in Graves' hyperthyroidism and ophthalmopathy. RNA transcripts yielded amplified TCR beta CDR3 regions. Using the HTBI primer set, a first-round RT-PCR was run on the TCR CDR3. TCRdb reanalysed the multiplex PCR reads using MiXCR and keeps one entry per CDR3 protein. The repertoire holds roughly 300,000 distinct CDR3 sequences, with 15% to 20% as singletons. Material for sequencing was blood. These TCRs come from a woman aged 50 to 65 with Graves' hyperthyroidism.

J is TRBJ2-2 and V is TRBV10-3, with D possibly being TRBD1 or TRBD2 (5 bases each). The germline CDR1 and CDR2 sequences are ENHRY and SYGVKD. The V end was cut by 7 bases, the J end by 4 bases, with 13 bases between. The CDR3 has 14 residues. The CDR3 sequence is CAIKSGTLTGELFF. As DNA, the CDR3 is TGTGCCATCAAGTCAGGGACCCTCACCGGGGAGCTGTTTTTT.

This clonotype was observed many times. CDR3 bases: TGTGCCAGCAGTCGGACTAGCGGGAGGGCCGCCGAGCAGTACTTC. Its protein product is CASSRTSGRAAEQYF. The V gene is TRBV12-3 or TRBV12-4, the J gene TRBJ2-7; 15 nucleotides match TRBD2. V shed 5 bases, J shed 6 bases, and the junction held 5 bases outside the gene matches. This CDR3 comprises 15 residues.

In this sample, this clonotype turned up a few times. V usage is TRBV11-2 and J usage is TRBJ2-5, with D hard to call. This CDR3 contains 13 residues. In germline, CDR1 is SGHAT, CDR2 FQNNGV. Trimming removed 10 bases at V and 1 base at J, with 13 bases between. CDR3 sequence (DNA): TGTGCCACCAACGGGCGCGCCCAAGAGACCCAGTACTTC. Translated: CATNGRAQETQYF.

The J gene is TRBJ1-2, the V gene TRBV6-1, with D perhaps matching TRBD1 (5 bases). Germline CDR1 and CDR2: MNHNS and SASEGT. Trimming removed 9 bases at V and 6 bases at J, with 11 bases between. The CDR3 spans 11 residues. The DNA of the CDR3 is TGTGCCAGTCTCGGGGCCCATGGCTACACCTTC. This gives the protein CASLGAHGYTF.

V is TRBV29-1 and J is TRBJ2-7; TRBD2 might be the D (5 bases). Germline V gene lookup returns CDR1 SQVTM and CDR2 ANQGSEA. This CDR3 contains 13 residues. The V and J ends lost 5 bases and 3 bases respectively, with 14 bases between them. CDR3 nucleotides: TGCAGCGTTTCGTTTCCGGAGGACTACGAGCAGTACTTC. It is translated as CSVSFPEDYEQYF.

This clonotype came up a few times. V gene TRBV11-2 combines with J gene TRBJ2-7; maybe TRBD1 (6 bases). The CDR3 sequence is 13 residues long. Per the germline V gene, CDR1 is SGHAT and CDR2 is FQNNGV. V was pared by 6 bases and J by 2 bases, with 11 bases between. As DNA, the CDR3 is TGTGCCAGCAGGGGCGACAGGACCTACGAGCAGTACGTC. Translation: CASRGDRTYEQYV.

This clonotype was detected only a few times. The chain is built from TRBV7-8 and TRBJ2-7; D gene uncertain. V was clipped by 5 bases and J by 3 bases, with 11 bases between them. Looked up from germline, CDR1 is SGHVS and CDR2 is FQNEAQ. CDR3 length equals 13 residues. The CDR3 loop is CASSLRPIYEQYF. The CDR3 region has the DNA TGTGCCAGCAGCCTAAGGCCGATCTACGAGCAGTACTTC.

The rearrangement uses TRBV3-1 and TRBJ1-2; D possibly corresponds to TRBD1 (6 bases). Germline CDR1 is LGHDT and CDR2 is YNNKEL (reference sequence). The CDR3 has 13 amino acids. Deletions cut 6 bases from V and 3 bases from J, with 11 bases between. CDR3 sequence (DNA): TGTGCCAGCAGTTTACAGGGACACTATGGCTACACCTTC. Protein: CASSLQGHYGYTF.

This clonotype appeared a few times. This rearrangement joins TRBV6-9 to TRBJ1-2; no clear D. CDR1 MNHGY and CDR2 SVAAGI come from the germline V gene. The CDR3 runs 12 residues. The V end lost 1 base, the J end lost 6 bases, and 6 bases lay between the germline ends. The CDR3 here is CASSYLEDGYTF. DNA for the CDR3: TGTGCCAGCAGTTATTTGGAGGATGGCTACACCTTC.

This chain joins TRBV5-1 and TRBJ2-2, with D perhaps matching TRBD1 (6 bases). V was pared by 8 bases and J by 3 bases, with 11 bases between. Germline-derived CDR1 and CDR2 are SGHRS and YFSETQ. The CDR3 is made up of 13 amino acids. The CDR3 is CASTTGHTGELFF. In nucleotides, the CDR3 is TGCGCCAGTACGACAGGACACACCGGGGAGCTGTTTTTT.

This clonotype was seen only a few times. The chain is built from TRBV28 and TRBJ1-2; D not certain. Germline CDR1 and CDR2: MDHEN and SYDVKM. Trimming took 6 bases from V and 6 from J, leaving 20 bases between them. The CDR3 consists of 15 residues. The CDR3, as DNA: TGTGCCAGCAGCAACCCCGGACGGAGAGGAGATGGCTACACCTTC. Amino acids: CASSNPGRRGDGYTF.

This clonotype was picked up many times. The chain carries TRBV5-1 and TRBJ1-5; D gene uncertain. This CDR3 is built from 15 residues. Between the trimmed V and J ends, which lost 2 bases and 3 bases, there was a span of 12 bases. Germline V gene data show CDR1 as SGHRS and CDR2 as YFSETQ. The CDR3 DNA reads as TGCGCCAGCAGCTTATTGGGTATGGACAATCAGCCCCAGCATTTT. Protein: CASSLLGMDNQPQHF.

This clonotype was recorded many times. The rearrangement links TRBV5-1 to TRBJ2-1, with TRBD1 identical over 8 bases. Germline trimming cut 3 bases from V and 6 bases from J; bases unmatched to any gene: 8. CDR1 SGHRS and CDR2 YFSETQ come from the germline V gene. This CDR3 has 15 amino acids. This CDR3 is CASSSAGTGLNEQFF. CDR3 DNA sequence: TGCGCCAGCAGCTCCGCCGGGACAGGCCTCAATGAGCAGTTCTTC.

The J gene is TRBJ1-2, the V gene TRBV6-2 or TRBV6-3; D unclear. The CDR3 runs to 13 residues. Germline values: CDR1 MNHEY, CDR2 SVGEGT. The V and J ends lost 7 bases and 8 bases respectively, with 17 bases between them. CDR3 coding DNA: TGTGCCAGCAACGACGCACGAAAGGAAGGCTACACCTTC. Translated, it gives CASNDARKEGYTF.

The J gene is TRBJ2-3, the V gene TRBV11-3; TRBD1 aligns across 7 bases. There are 11 residues in the CDR3. Germline V CDR1 and CDR2: SGHNT, YENEEA. The V gene end was trimmed by 6 bases and the J gene end by 8 bases; junction bases not matched to a gene: 2. The chain's CDR3 is CASRYRGTQYF. CDR3 sequence (DNA): TGTGCCAGCAGGTACAGGGGTACGCAGTATTTT.

This clonotype was seen ten or more times. The genes are TRBV20-1 and TRBJ2-1; 15 nucleotides match TRBD2. The CDR3 totals 16 residues. Unmatched junction bases numbered 5, after V lost 1 base and J lost 7 bases. The germline V gene encodes CDR1 DFQATT and CDR2 SNEGSKA (reference sequence). DNA of the CDR3: TGCAGTGCTAGAGGGCCTGGGACTAGCGGGAGGAATGAGCAGTTCTTC. It specifies CSARGPGTSGRNEQFF.

This clonotype was picked up many times. The chain uses TRBV2 and TRBJ2-3; 15 bases fit TRBD2. Germline V gene lookup returns CDR1 SNHLY and CDR2 FYNNEI. Germline trimming cut 4 bases from V and 5 bases from J; bases unmatched to any gene: 13. CDR3 size: 19 residues. The CDR3 here is CASSGDPGLAGGQGDTQYF. CDR3 nucleotide sequence: TGTGCCAGCAGTGGGGATCCGGGACTAGCGGGGGGTCAGGGAGATACGCAGTATTTT.

The V and J genes are TRBV5-1 and TRBJ2-5; perhaps TRBD1 as D (5 bases). The CDR3 consists of 13 residues. Germline V CDR1 and CDR2: SGHRS, YFSETQ. V was shortened by 0 bases and J by 5 bases, with 8 bases between the two germline ends. The CDR3 sequence: CASSLGQYETQYF. In nucleotides, the CDR3 is TGCGCCAGCAGCTTGGGACAGTATGAGACCCAGTACTTC.